The 27 T cell receptor beta chains below all came from one sample that was sequenced in a study of T cell repertoires in cytomegalovirus infection. No cognate antigen is known for these TCRs. A single record per CDR3 protein comes from TCRdb applying MiXCR to the reads. The repertoire holds 900,000 to 950,000 distinct CDR3 sequences, with about 33% as singletons. Sequenced here: cultured CD8+ T cells from PBMCs, sampled from culture after CMV antigen stimulation. The source of these receptors is a human donor in good health (CMV status not recorded). Some clones in this sample may be carry-over from other donors' samples.

This clonotype has just a few counts. CDR3: CAIRGLTYEQYF. CDR3 nucleotides: TGTGCCATTCGTGGTCTCACCTACGAGCAGTACTTC. The chain combines TRBV6-2 or TRBV6-3 with TRBJ2-7; D is undetermined. Germline V gives CDR1 MNHEY, CDR2 SVGEGT. Trimming shortened V by 10 bases and J by 2 bases, and 12 bases separated the two germline ends. The length of the CDR3 is 12 residues.

The J gene is TRBJ1-2, the V gene TRBV7-9, with 9 bases aligning to TRBD1. V lost 5 bases to trimming and J lost 1 base; unmatched junction nucleotides: 5. CDR3 length: 15 residues. The germline gives CDR1 SEHNR, CDR2 FQNEAQ (reference sequence). The DNA of the CDR3 is TGTGCCAGCAGCCGGGACAGGGATTATAACTATGGCTACACCTTC. Amino acid sequence: CASSRDRDYNYGYTF.

The V gene is TRBV6-6, the J gene TRBJ2-7, with TRBD1 identical over 9 bases. Germline CDR1 MNHNY, CDR2 SVGAGI (reference sequence). J was trimmed by 2 bases and V by 8 bases; bases with no gene match: 25. The CDR3 loop spans 20 amino acids. The CDR3, as DNA: TGTGCCAGCGTCACAGGGGGCTTATGGGGAAGGAAATCGGTAGCCTACGAGCAGTACTTC. Encoded protein: CASVTGGLWGRKSVAYEQYF.

The V and J genes are TRBV10-2 and TRBJ2-5; D unresolved. The CDR3 consists of 14 residues. Germline V gene sequence: CDR1 WSHSY, CDR2 SAAADI. V was clipped by 5 bases and J by 1 base, with 11 bases between them. Here the CDR3 DNA reads TGCGCCAGCAGTTATGCAAGACCCCAAGAGACCCAGTACTTC. Translating gives CASSYARPQETQYF.

The CDR3, as DNA: TGTGCCAGCAGCTTGACCATCTACGAGCAGTACGTC. This encodes CASSLTIYEQYV. J is TRBJ2-7 and V is TRBV5-5; D is unresolved. CDR3 size: 12 residues. The germline V gene has CDR1 SGHKS and CDR2 YYEKEE (reference sequence). V lost 1 base, J lost 3 bases, and 5 bases lay in between.

The chain couples TRBV27 to TRBJ1-5, with unresolved D. Germline CDR1 reads MNHEY; CDR2 reads SMNVEV (reference sequence). Between the trimmed V and J ends, which lost 4 bases and 3 bases, there was a span of 10 bases. CDR3 length: 14 residues. The CDR3 spells CASSSTGINQPQHF. The CDR3 nucleotides are TGTGCCAGCAGTTCAACGGGGATCAATCAGCCCCAGCATTTT.

There are many counts of this clonotype. The chain couples TRBV7-2 to TRBJ1-2; possibly TRBD1 for D (6 bases). Trimming took off 6 bases at V and 4 bases at J, with 12 bases between the two ends. The germline gives CDR1 SGHTA, CDR2 FQGNSA. The CDR3 sequence is 13 residues long. The CDR3 spells CASSRGQFYGYTF. For the CDR3, the DNA is TGTGCCAGCAGTCGAGGACAGTTCTATGGCTACACCTTC. Drawing the rest from reference TRBV7-2 and TRBJ1-2, the complete variable domain is GAGVSQSPSNKVTEKGKDVELRCDPISGHTALYWYRQSLGQGLEFLIYFQGNSAPDKSGLPSDRFSAERTGGSVSTLTIQRTQQEDSAVYLCASSRGQFYGYTFGSGTRLTVV.

This chain links TRBV7-8 with TRBJ1-3; a possible D gene is TRBD1 (5 bases). The germline V gene has CDR1 SGHVS and CDR2 FQNEAQ. The length of the CDR3 is 16 residues. V gave up 7 bases and J gave up 3 bases, with 19 bases separating them. Here the CDR3 reads CASTLSRGLYGNTIYF. CDR3 nucleotides: TGTGCCAGCACCCTTAGTAGGGGCCTCTATGGAAACACCATATATTTT. The full variable domain, its missing parts supplied by reference TRBV7-8 and TRBJ1-3, is GAGVSQSPRYKVAKRGQDVALRCDPISGHVSLFWYQQALGQGPEFLTYFQNEAQLDKSGLPSDRFFAERPEGSVSTLKIQRTQQEDSAVYLCASTLSRGLYGNTIYFGEGSWLTVV.

V usage is TRBV9 and J usage is TRBJ1-1; tentative D call: TRBD1 (5 bases). Trimming left V 0 bases short and J 1 base short, with 13 bases between. This CDR3 contains 16 residues. Germline CDR1 and CDR2: SGDLS and YYNGEE. Here the CDR3 DNA reads TGTGCCAGCAGCGTAGGAGGCTCGGGGGGGAACACTGAAGCTTTCTTT. It yields the protein CASSVGGSGGNTEAFF.

The chain carries TRBV29-1 and TRBJ2-1, with D uncertain. Trimming shortened V by 4 bases and J by 7 bases, and 8 bases separated the two germline ends. Per the germline V gene, CDR1 is SQVTM and CDR2 is ANQGSEA. This CDR3 spans 11 amino acids. The chain's CDR3 is CSVVTKNEQFF. In nucleotides, the CDR3 is TGCAGCGTTGTTACGAAGAATGAGCAGTTCTTC.

About this clonotype: Given a much more abundant clone one base away, this may be a read error. The chain carries TRBV7-8 and TRBJ2-1, with 11 bases fitting TRBD2. Germline lookup yields CDR1 SGHVS and CDR2 FQNEAQ. This CDR3 comprises 15 residues. J was trimmed by 5 bases and V by 7 bases; bases with no gene match: 7. For the CDR3, the DNA is TGTGCCAGCAACATAAGGGGACTAGCGGACAATGAGCAGTTCTTC. It yields the protein CASNIRGLADNEQFF.

The sample holds many counts of this clonotype. V and J are TRBV7-2 and TRBJ2-3; 7 bases align to TRBD2. J gave up 4 bases and V 8 bases, and 12 bases lay outside the gene matches. The CDR3 sequence is 15 residues long. Germline CDR1 reads SGHTA; CDR2 reads FQGNSA. CDR3 sequence (DNA): TGTGCCAGCGGGTTTGGGCGGGGGTTAGCAGATACGCAGTATTTT. Its translation: CASGFGRGLADTQYF.

The chain joins TRBV11-2 to TRBJ1-1, with D possibly being TRBD1 (6 bases). V lost 5 bases, J lost 1 base, and 14 bases lay in between. Germline values: CDR1 SGHAT, CDR2 FQNNGV. CDR3 length equals 15 residues. The CDR3 reads CASSRQGRGNTEAFF. CDR3 sequence (DNA): TGTGCCAGCAGCAGGCAGGGGAGAGGGAACACTGAAGCTTTCTTT.

This clonotype showed up just a few times. V is TRBV27 and J is TRBJ2-5, with D unresolved. This CDR3 has 14 amino acids. From germline, CDR1 is MNHEY and CDR2 SMNVEV (reference sequence). Trimming shortened V by 7 bases and J by 5 bases, and 17 bases separated the two germline ends. The CDR3 DNA reads as TGTGCCAGCAAATTGCAAACTTCGCGGGAGACCCAGTACTTC. Translated, it gives CASKLQTSRETQYF.

This clonotype came up a few times. The chain uses TRBV7-2 and TRBJ1-6, with TRBD1 as a possible D gene (5 bases). V lost 1 base and J 6 bases, leaving 16 bases between the germline ends. CDR1 and CDR2 from the germline V gene are SGHTA and FQGNSA. This CDR3 contains 17 residues. The CDR3 region has the DNA TGTGCCAGCAGCTTAGAGGCAGGGCCCGCATCTAATTCACCCCTCCACTTT. Amino acid sequence: CASSLEAGPASNSPLHF.

This chain connects TRBV19 to TRBJ2-1; TRBD2 aligns across 13 bases. The V segment lost 3 bases and the J segment 7 bases; nucleotides outside the gene matches: 3. The CDR3 loop spans 15 amino acids. Germline CDR1 reads LNHDA; CDR2 reads SQIVND (reference sequence). The DNA for the CDR3 is TGTGCCAGTAGTATCGGACTAGCGGGGGTTAATGAGCAGTTCTTC. Translated: CASSIGLAGVNEQFF.

V gene TRBV25-1 combines with J gene TRBJ2-4; 13 bases agree with TRBD2. J gave up 0 bases and V 0 bases, and 5 bases lay outside the gene matches. The CDR3 extends over 19 amino acids. Germline assignment: CDR1 MGHDK and CDR2 SYGVNS. The CDR3: CASSEYFTSGGVAKNIQYF. The CDR3 DNA reads TGTGCCAGCAGTGAATACTTTACTAGCGGGGGGGTAGCCAAAAACATTCAGTACTTC.

The genes are TRBV27 and TRBJ2-3; TRBD1 matches at 7 bases. This CDR3 comprises 15 residues. Trimming cost V 8 bases and J 3 bases; bases outside gene matches: 11. CDR1 MNHEY and CDR2 SMNVEV come from the germline V gene (reference sequence). CDR3 nucleotide sequence: TGTGCCAGCGGTTACACAGGGGTCGCGACAGATACGCAGTATTTT. Translation: CASGYTGVATDTQYF.

This clonotype has ten or more counts. The rearrangement links TRBV12-3 or TRBV12-4 to TRBJ1-3; TRBD1 matches at 8 bases. The ends lost 7 bases at V and 0 bases at J; junction bases unmatched: 5. The CDR3 length is 15 residues. The CDR3: CASITGGLSGNTIYF. In DNA, the CDR3 is TGTGCCAGCATCACAGGGGGTCTCTCTGGAAACACCATATATTTT.

In this sample, this clonotype turned up a few times. The chain is built from TRBV20-1 and TRBJ2-1; 15 bases are a match to TRBD2. The CDR3 loop spans 16 amino acids. Germline CDR1 is DFQATT and CDR2 is SNEGSKA (reference sequence). CDR3 sequence (DNA): TGCAGCCCGGGGGGACTAGCGGGGGGCAAGTACAATGAGCAGTTCTTC. This codes for CSPGGLAGGKYNEQFF.

As regards this clonotype: A much more abundant neighbour one base away suggests this may be a read error. The V gene is TRBV7-6, the J gene TRBJ2-1; 9 nucleotides align to TRBD2. The germline gives CDR1 SGHVS, CDR2 FNYEAQ. This CDR3 region has 14 residues. The CDR3 here is CVRPCGGVYNEQFF. The CDR3 DNA reads as TGTGTCAGGCCCTGCGGGGGGGTCTACAATGAGCAGTTCTTC.

The chain has TRBV7-9 and TRBJ2-2; TRBD1 or TRBD2 may be the D gene (5 bases each). Trimming shortened V by 4 bases and J by 2 bases, and 17 bases separated the two germline ends. This CDR3 has 17 residues. The germline V gene encodes CDR1 SEHNR and CDR2 FQNEAQ (reference sequence). CDR3 residues: CASSSRDRRPNTGELFF. As DNA, the CDR3 is TGTGCCAGCAGCTCCCGGGACCGACGACCCAACACCGGGGAGCTGTTTTTT.

This clonotype appeared once. The chain couples TRBV20-1 to TRBJ2-3; D possibly corresponds to TRBD2 (6 bases). This CDR3 comprises 14 residues. Germline CDR1 reads DFQATT; CDR2 reads SNEGSKA (reference sequence). Trimming took off 1 base at V and 2 bases at J, with 10 bases between the two ends. The DNA for the CDR3 is TGCAGTGCTAGAGTCTCGGGGGTCACAGATACGCAGTATTTT. As protein: CSARVSGVTDTQYF.

This chain joins TRBV2 and TRBJ1-2; TRBD1 matches 7 bases. V dropped 8 bases and J dropped 2; count of bases not matched to a gene: 5. CDR3 size: 13 residues. Germline CDR1 SNHLY, CDR2 FYNNEI. The CDR3 sequence is CASPGGRNYGYTF. Here the CDR3 DNA reads TGTGCCAGCCCAGGGGGACGGAACTATGGCTACACCTTC.

At least ten counts were recorded for this clonotype. The chain carries TRBV4-1 and TRBJ2-4; TRBD1 is a possible D gene (5 bases). The CDR3 loop spans 14 amino acids. The V and J ends lost 5 bases and 9 bases respectively, with 17 bases between them. Per the germline V gene, CDR1 is MGHRA and CDR2 is YSYEKL. The CDR3 nucleotides read TGCGCCAGCAGCTCACGGACCGCTCAGGGCATTCAGTACTTC. This sequence encodes CASSSRTAQGIQYF.

V gene TRBV14 combines with J gene TRBJ1-1, with D perhaps TRBD1 (6 bases). CDR1 and CDR2 from the germline V gene are SGHDN and FVKESK. CDR3 length: 15 residues. The ends were cut back, 4 bases at V and 5 bases at J, with 17 bases in the middle. CDR3 in amino acids: CASSLRRGRGTEAFF. As DNA, the CDR3 is TGTGCCAGCAGCCTCCGTCGGGGGCGGGGGACTGAAGCTTTCTTT.

This chain joins TRBV10-3 and TRBJ2-2; TRBD1 matches at 9 bases. CDR3 length: 18 amino acids. J gave up 6 bases and V 3 bases, and 14 bases lay outside the gene matches. CDR1 and CDR2 (germline): ENHRY, SYGVKD. CDR3 sequence (DNA): TGTGCCATCAGTGAAGGCCGGGGACAGGGAGGTCCATCCGGGGAGCTGTTTTTT. Amino acids: CAISEGRGQGGPSGELFF.